This T cell receptor (beta chain) was documented in a study of blood T cell repertoires in COVID-19. Study-wide context: Italy, Spain and the United States were the sources of the convalescent and acute COVID-19 samples. From T cells, B-cell-depleted T cells, or PBMCs came the material, which was cDNA or gDNA.

The CDR3 contains 15 residues. Germline CDR1 is MDHEN and CDR2 is SYDVKM. The V and J ends lost 2 bases and 6 bases respectively, with 14 bases between them. Original methodology: Nucleated cell number was recorded as an estimate derived from reference gene primer amplification. The assay was immunoSEQ multiplex PCR, and TCRdb's table has in-frame clones only and misses some. V and J calls and clone size are given by that table; D and trimming were obtained from the DNA. The sample includes over 350,000 clones, about 89% of them seen just once. Input material: peripheral blood. The gene calls are TRBV28 and TRBJ2-1, with D possibly matching TRBD2 (7 bases). This clonotype was obtained from a woman in her twenties or thirties with acute or convalescent COVID-19. CDR3 region: CASSLEGGGGNEQFF. CDR3 sequence (DNA): TGTGCCAGCAGTTTAGAGGGAGGGGGTGGCAATGAGCAGTTCTTC.